This T cell receptor beta chain was captured by sequencing in a study of blood T cell repertoires in COVID-19 (dated by TCRdb to about 2020). The study in broad terms: Samples from collaborators originated in the United States, Italy and Spain and spanned both the acute and convalescent phases of COVID-19. The prospective study material was composed of cDNA or gDNA derived from T cells, B-cell-depleted T cells, or PBMCs. Subjects who had been exposed to COVID-19, were actively infected with it, or had recovered from it provided the deeply sampled blood TCRbeta repertoires that made up the dataset. The repertoires were released in a freely available public database intended as a resource for research on the immune response to SARS-CoV-2. Samples were obtained from the ongoing ImmuneRACE study (first 160 participants) and from about 1,300 subjects provided by 6 global collaborators. Sample metadata almost always included a de-identified subject ID, COVID-19 status, age in years and sex. HLA class I and class II types, where available, came from metadata supplied by the sample provider rather than from assay-based typing. Broad study findings and their caveats: Clinical and demographic metadata were provided uncurated, with the amount varying by source and participant.

The germline V gene encodes CDR1 LGHNT and CDR2 FRNRAP. Spanning cysteine to phenylalanine, the CDR3 consists of 13 amino acids. Kept here is only the CDR3 DNA, which spans 39 bases and is read in frame from base 1. V trim: 6 bases; J trim: 9 bases; unmatched bases: 8. With respect to this clone: The antigen it binds to is not known. Within one base of it there is no much larger clone, and no base qualities were kept.

TCRbeta CDR3 regions were amplified from genomic DNA using the immunoSEQ Assay, a bias-controlled multiplex PCR. The authors' analysis ran thus. Within the assay, amplification of reference gene primers was used to estimate how many nucleated cells each sample contained. To quantify the absolute abundance of each unique TCRbeta CDR3 rearrangement, sequence reads were collapsed and filtered. For each sample, productive Simpson clonality was calculated as the square root of Simpson's diversity index over productive rearrangements. TCRdb carries this immuneACCESS record with in-frame sequences only. Its versions omit some clonotypes, under half of them owing to an unresolved V gene in the studies checked, with the rest unexplained. Clone size and V and J calls were adopted from that table, with D and trimming inferred from the DNA. For this sample there are about 180,000 clones; 80% to 90% appear just once. Together, the top ten hold 1.5% to 2% of the sample.

A second Seattle source provided samples from volunteer blood donors who had recovered from COVID-19. Collaborating institutions collected whole blood in K2EDTA tubes following their own protocols. For TCRbeta analysis, collaborators shipped samples as frozen whole blood, isolated PBMCs, or DNA extracted from either of those sample types. The chain employs TRBV12-5 and TRBJ2-1; TRBD2 lines up with 7 middle nucleotides. The origin of this receptor is a man aged 18 to 30 who had recovered from COVID-19. The sample taken for sequencing was peripheral blood. CDR3 region: CASGHLGGSEQFF. The DNA sequence reads TGTGCTAGTGGCCACCTCGGGGGGAGTGAGCAGTTCTTC.